This T cell receptor beta chain was retrieved from a study of blood T cell repertoires in COVID-19. Study overall: Donors in the United States, Italy and Spain gave samples during acute or convalescent COVID-19. The cDNA or gDNA used as material had been derived from T cells, B-cell-depleted T cells, or PBMCs.

This clone showed up just a few times. Method: immunoSEQ multiplex PCR; TCRdb's copy keeps in-frame clones and lacks some. The sample holds approximately 230,000 clones, 88% seen once. Between the trimmed V and J ends, which lost 5 bases and 2 bases, there was a span of 14 bases. Germline CDR1 reads SGHTA; CDR2 reads FQGNSA. The CDR3 covers 15 residues. The sequence was obtained from a woman aged 50 to 65 with acute COVID-19. Sequencing input: PBMCs or T cells enriched from blood (not recorded which). The V and J genes are TRBV7-2 and TRBJ2-3, with D tentatively TRBD2 (5 bases). Here the CDR3 reads CASSPYAGLTDTQYF. CDR3 bases: TGTGCCAGCAGCCCCTACGCGGGTCTCACAGATACGCAGTATTTT. The whole variable domain, filled in from reference TRBV7-2 and TRBJ2-3, reads GAGVSQSPSNKVTEKGKDVELRCDPISGHTALYWYRQSLGQGLEFLIYFQGNSAPDKSGLPSDRFSAERTGGSVSTLTIQRTQQEDSAVYLCASSPYAGLTDTQYFGPGTRLTVL.